This T cell receptor (beta chain) was found in a study of shared clonotypes between healthy human individuals. CD45RO-negative, CCR7-selected cells formed the naive CD8 fraction, which excluded terminally differentiated effector memory CD45RA+ cells. Sequencing was performed with immunoSEQ multiplex PCR; in TCRdb, only in-frame clones are kept and a portion is missing. Seen here are roughly 1,800,000 clones, about 95% observed once, and the top ten hold 1.2%. The clonotype was recovered from a man between 18 and 29 years old in good health. The sample taken for sequencing was naive CD8+ T cells sorted from blood.

The CDR3, as DNA: TGTGCCAGCAGCTCAGGACTAGCGGGGTTGGCTGAGCAGTTCTTC. Protein product: CASSSGLAGLAEQFF. This chain uses TRBV13 with TRBJ2-1; 12 nucleotides agree with TRBD2. The CDR3 sequence is 15 residues long. Germline CDR1 and CDR2: PRHDT and FYEKMQ (reference sequence). With 4 bases clipped from V and 9 bases from J, the junction kept 7 bases outside the gene matches.